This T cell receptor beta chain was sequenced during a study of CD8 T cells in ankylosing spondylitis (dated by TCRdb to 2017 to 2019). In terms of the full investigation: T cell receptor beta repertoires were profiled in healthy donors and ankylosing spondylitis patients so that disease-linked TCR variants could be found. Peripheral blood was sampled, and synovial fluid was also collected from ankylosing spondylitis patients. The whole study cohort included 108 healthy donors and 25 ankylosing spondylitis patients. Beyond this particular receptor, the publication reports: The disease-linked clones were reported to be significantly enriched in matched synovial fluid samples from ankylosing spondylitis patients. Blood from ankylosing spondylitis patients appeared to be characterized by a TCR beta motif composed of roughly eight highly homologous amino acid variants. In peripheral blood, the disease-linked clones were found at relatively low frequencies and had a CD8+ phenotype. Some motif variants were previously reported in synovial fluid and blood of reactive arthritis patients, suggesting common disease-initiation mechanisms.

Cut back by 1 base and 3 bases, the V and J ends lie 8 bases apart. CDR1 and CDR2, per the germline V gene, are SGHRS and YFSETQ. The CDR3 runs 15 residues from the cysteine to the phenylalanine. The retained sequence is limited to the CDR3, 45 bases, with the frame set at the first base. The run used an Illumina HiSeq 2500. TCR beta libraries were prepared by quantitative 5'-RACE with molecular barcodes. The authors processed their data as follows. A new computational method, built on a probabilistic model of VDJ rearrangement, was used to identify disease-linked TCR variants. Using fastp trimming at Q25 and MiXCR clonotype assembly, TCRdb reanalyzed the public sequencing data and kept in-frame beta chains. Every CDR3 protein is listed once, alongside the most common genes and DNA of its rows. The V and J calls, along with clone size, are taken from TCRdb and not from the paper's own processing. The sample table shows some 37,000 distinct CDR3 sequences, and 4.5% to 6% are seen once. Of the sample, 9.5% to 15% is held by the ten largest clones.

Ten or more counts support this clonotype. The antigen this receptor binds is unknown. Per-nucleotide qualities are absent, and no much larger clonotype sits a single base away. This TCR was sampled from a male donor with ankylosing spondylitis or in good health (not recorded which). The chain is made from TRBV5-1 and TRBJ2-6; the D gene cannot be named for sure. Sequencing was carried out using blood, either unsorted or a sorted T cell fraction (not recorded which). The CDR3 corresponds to CASSLFERGANVLTF. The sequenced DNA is TGCGCCAGCAGCTTGTTCGAACGTGGGGCCAACGTCCTGACTTTC. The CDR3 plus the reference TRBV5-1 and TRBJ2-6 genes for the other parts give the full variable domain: KAGVTQTPRYLIKTRGQQVTLSCSPISGHRSVSWYQQTPGQGLQFLFEYFSETQRNKGNFPGRFSGRQFSNSRSEMNVSTLELGDSALYLCASSLFERGANVLTFGAGSRLTVL.